The source of this TCR beta chain is a study of T cell changes during pregnancy in multiple sclerosis. TCRdb keeps only in-frame clones here, not all; method: immunoSEQ multiplex PCR. Of over 80,000 clones listed, 90% to 95% were seen once; the top ten hold about 1.4%. The CDR3 loop spans 16 amino acids. The V and J ends lost 5 bases and 3 bases respectively, with 16 bases between them. Germline V gene data show CDR1 as SGHVS and CDR2 as FQNEAQ. This chain connects TRBV7-8 to TRBJ1-4, with D possibly being TRBD1 (6 bases). The input for sequencing was peripheral blood, taken in the third trimester of pregnancy. The origin of this receptor is a female donor in good health, enrolled as a control in a pregnancy study. This CDR3 reads CASSRSGGAANEKLFF. DNA for the CDR3: TGTGCCAGCAGCCGTTCGGGGGGGGCGGCTAATGAAAAACTGTTTTTT.